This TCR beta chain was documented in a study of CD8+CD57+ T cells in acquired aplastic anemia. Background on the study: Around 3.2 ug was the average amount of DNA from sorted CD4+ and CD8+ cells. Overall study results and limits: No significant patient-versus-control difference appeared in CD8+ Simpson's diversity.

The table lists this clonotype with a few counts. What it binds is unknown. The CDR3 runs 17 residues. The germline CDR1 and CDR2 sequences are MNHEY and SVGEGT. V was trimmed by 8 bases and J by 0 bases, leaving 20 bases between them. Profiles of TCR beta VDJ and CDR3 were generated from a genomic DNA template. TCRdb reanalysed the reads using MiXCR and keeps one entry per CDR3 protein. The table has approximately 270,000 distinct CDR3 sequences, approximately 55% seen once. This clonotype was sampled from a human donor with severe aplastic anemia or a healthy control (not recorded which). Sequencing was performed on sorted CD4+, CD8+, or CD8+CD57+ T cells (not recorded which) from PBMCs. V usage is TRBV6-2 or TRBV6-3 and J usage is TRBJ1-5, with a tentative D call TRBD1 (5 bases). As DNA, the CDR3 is TGTGCCAGCGCTACCGGGACGCCGATCTATAGCAATCAGCCCCAGCATTTT. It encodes CASATGTPIYSNQPQHF.